The 17 T cell receptor beta chains below all came from one sample that was sequenced in a study of shared clonotypes between healthy human individuals. TCRdb's table, derived via immunoSEQ multiplex PCR, lists solely in-frame clones and lacks some. Among some 1,600,000 clones listed, 95% to 99% were seen once. Sequencing was done on a sample of naive CD4+ T cells sorted from blood. Subset described: CD45RA+ positively selected. These receptors originate from a man aged 25-40 years in good health.

The CDR3 sequence is CASSRTNYPNTGELFF. The CDR3 DNA is TGTGCCAGCAGCCGAACGAACTACCCTAACACCGGGGAGCTGTTTTTT. The chain is built from TRBV7-8 and TRBJ2-2, with no clear D. This CDR3 spans 16 amino acids. Germline values: CDR1 SGHVS, CDR2 FQNEAQ. Trimming left V 5 bases short and J 2 bases short, with 15 bases between.

The J gene is TRBJ2-7, the V gene TRBV2; D is undetermined. CDR3 length: 13 residues. Looked up from germline, CDR1 is SNHLY and CDR2 is FYNNEI. The germline V and J ends were trimmed by 4 bases and 2 bases, with 9 bases remaining between them. The CDR3 sequence is CASSVGDTYEQYF. In DNA, the CDR3 is TGTGCCAGCAGTGTGGGTGACACCTACGAGCAGTACTTC.

In this sample, this clone turned up once. The CDR3 DNA sequence: TGTGCCAGCAGCTACCAGGAGGGCCGGAATACAAGGAATGAGCAGTTCTTC. The encoded protein is CASSYQEGRNTRNEQFF. The rearrangement uses TRBV5-4 and TRBJ2-1, with D perhaps TRBD2 (6 bases). The CDR3 is 17 residues long. Germline assignment: CDR1 SGHNT and CDR2 YYREEE (reference sequence). The V and J ends lost 3 bases and 7 bases respectively, with 23 bases between them.

The chain employs TRBV10-2 and TRBJ2-5; 10 bases are shared with TRBD2. V was pared by 3 bases and J by 4 bases, with 5 bases of the junction left unmatched. Germline CDR1 and CDR2: WSHSY and SAAADI. The CDR3 is 15 amino acids. The CDR3 loop reads CASSDLAGVRETQYF. The CDR3 coding sequence is TGCGCCAGCAGTGATCTAGCGGGAGTACGAGAGACCCAGTACTTC.

The chain has TRBV5-1 and TRBJ1-5, with 11 nucleotides matching TRBD1. V lost 4 bases to trimming and J lost 6 bases; unmatched junction nucleotides: 6. The CDR3 spans 15 residues. Germline CDR1 SGHRS, CDR2 YFSETQ. The CDR3 region is CASSPGTGGSQPQHF. CDR3 DNA sequence: TGCGCCAGCAGCCCCGGGACAGGGGGTAGTCAGCCCCAGCATTTT.

In DNA, the CDR3 is TGTGCCAGCAACCCCGGGCGAACACGGGGTGAGCAGTTCTTC. Protein: CASNPGRTRGEQFF. The chain couples TRBV5-5 to TRBJ2-1; possible D gene TRBD2, 5 bases. V was shortened by 6 bases and J by 9 bases, with 19 bases between the two germline ends. CDR3 length: 14 amino acids. Germline lookup yields CDR1 SGHKS and CDR2 YYEKEE (reference sequence). Complete variable domain (other parts from reference TRBV5-5 and TRBJ2-1): DAGVTQSPTHLIKTRGQQVTLRCSPISGHKSVSWYQQVLGQGPQFIFQYYEKEERGRGNFPDRFSARQFPNYSSELNVNALLLGDSALYLCASNPGRTRGEQFFGPGTRLTVL.

The chain has TRBV10-2 and TRBJ1-5, with no clear D. CDR1 and CDR2 from the germline V gene are WSHSY and SAAADI. The V end lost 3 bases, the J end lost 8 bases, and 20 bases lay between the germline ends. CDR3 length: 16 amino acids. The DNA for the CDR3 is TGCGCCAGCAGTGAATCCCTAATGTGGGAACTCAAGCCCCAGCATTTT. Its translation: CASSESLMWELKPQHF.

V usage is TRBV9 and J usage is TRBJ1-2; D is unresolved. This CDR3 contains 15 residues. From germline, CDR1 is SGDLS and CDR2 YYNGEE. The ends were cut back, 0 bases at V and 7 bases at J, with 16 bases in the middle. In DNA form, the CDR3 reads TGTGCCAGCAGCGTAGAAGGGCAGGACCCCTTTGGCTACACCTTC. Translating it yields CASSVEGQDPFGYTF.

The chain is built from TRBV27 and TRBJ2-1, with TRBD2 identical over 9 bases. The germline gives CDR1 MNHEY, CDR2 SMNVEV (reference sequence). The V segment lost 3 bases and the J segment 6 bases; nucleotides outside the gene matches: 9. This CDR3 contains 16 residues. The CDR3 sequence: CASSLGLGGRVNEQFF. CDR3 coding DNA: TGTGCCAGCAGTTTGGGCCTGGGCGGGAGGGTCAATGAGCAGTTCTTC.

The chain links TRBV7-9 to TRBJ2-2; no clear D gene. Deletions cut 0 bases from V and 1 base from J, with 9 bases between. Per the germline V gene, CDR1 is SEHNR and CDR2 is FQNEAQ (reference sequence). The CDR3 has 16 residues. The CDR3 region is CASSLARTLNTGELFF. The CDR3 region has the DNA TGTGCCAGCAGCTTAGCGAGGACCTTGAACACCGGGGAGCTGTTTTTT.

The chain is built from TRBV18 and TRBJ2-4, with D possibly being TRBD1 (5 bases). Trimming removed 4 bases at V and 4 bases at J, with 14 bases between. CDR1 and CDR2 (germline): KGHSH, LQKENI. CDR3 length: 15 residues. CDR3 region: CASSQTDNLKNIQYF. CDR3 sequence (DNA): TGTGCCAGCTCACAAACGGACAATTTAAAAAACATTCAGTACTTC.

This sequence joins TRBV27 and TRBJ2-3; D is unclear. CDR1 MNHEY and CDR2 SMNVEV come from the germline V gene (reference sequence). The V gene lost 6 bases and the J gene lost 4 bases, with 11 bases spanning the gap. This CDR3 has 13 amino acids. This CDR3 is CASSPPGADTQYF. The CDR3 region has the DNA TGTGCCAGCAGCCCCCCCGGCGCAGATACGCAGTATTTT.

This chain links TRBV5-4 with TRBJ2-7; D is undetermined. The CDR3 consists of 14 residues. Per germline, CDR1 SGHNT and CDR2 YYREEE (reference sequence). V was clipped by 4 bases and J by 2 bases, with 13 bases between them. In DNA form, the CDR3 reads TGTGCCAGCAGCCCAAGCCCGCCTGCCTACGAGCAGTACTTC. Translated: CASSPSPPAYEQYF.

The CDR3 bases are TGTGCCAGCAGCCAGTGGGTGGGACAGGGTATCTACACCATATATTTT. This encodes CASSQWVGQGIYTIYF. This chain uses TRBV14 with TRBJ1-3; 9 bases are a match to TRBD1. This CDR3 comprises 16 residues. Germline assignment: CDR1 SGHDN and CDR2 FVKESK. The V and J ends lost 3 bases and 8 bases, in that order; junction bases with no gene match: 11.

In DNA form, the CDR3 reads TGTGCCATCAGTGGCGACCGTAGCAATCAGCCCCAGCATTTT. Encoded protein: CAISGDRSNQPQHF. The chain uses TRBV10-3 and TRBJ1-5; D unclear. There are 14 residues in the CDR3. CDR1 and CDR2 (germline): ENHRY, SYGVKD. V was trimmed by 4 bases and J by 0 bases, leaving 7 bases between them.

The chain employs TRBV5-5 and TRBJ1-2; 8 bases match TRBD1. In germline, CDR1 is SGHKS, CDR2 YYEKEE (reference sequence). The V segment lost 3 bases and the J segment 4 bases; nucleotides outside the gene matches: 5. The CDR3 has 14 residues. The CDR3 DNA is TGTGCCAGCAGCTCACGGACAGGGAGCTATGGCTACACCTTC. This gives the protein CASSSRTGSYGYTF.

This chain links TRBV18 with TRBJ1-1; D remains unclear. V shed 5 bases and J shed 8 bases, with 15 bases lying between them. Germline V gives CDR1 KGHSH, CDR2 LQKENI. CDR3 length equals 13 residues. The CDR3 DNA reads as TGTGCCAGCTCAACCAGCAGGATAACCGAAGCTTTCTTT. Encoded protein: CASSTSRITEAFF.